The 27 T cell receptor beta chains reported below all come from one sample, sequenced in a study of shared clonotypes between healthy human individuals (dated by TCRdb to the early 2020s). Receptor libraries were prepared by the immunoSEQ multiplex PCR assay. The table was pulled from immuneACCESS by TCRdb, which kept in-frame rearrangements only. Such tables lose some clones; where checked, under half of the loss comes from unresolved V genes, and the rest has no known cause. The sample includes about 1 million clones, with approximately 76% observed a single time. Together, the top ten hold approximately 1.5% of the sample. The sample taken for sequencing was memory CD4+ T cells sorted from blood. The cell subset or site label of this sample denotes: CD45RA-negative fraction. These receptors all stem from a man aged 18 to 29 in good health.

V and J are TRBV27 and TRBJ2-2, with D tentatively TRBD1 (6 bases). This CDR3 region has 15 residues. V was shortened by 6 bases and J by 4 bases, with 15 bases between the two germline ends. Germline assignment: CDR1 MNHEY and CDR2 SMNVEV (reference sequence). CDR3: CASRATGPPTGELFF. The CDR3 bases are TGTGCCAGCAGGGCGACAGGACCCCCCACCGGGGAGCTGTTTTTT.

The rearrangement uses TRBV7-9 and TRBJ2-1; TRBD1 or TRBD2 may be the D gene (6 bases each). CDR3 length: 17 amino acids. V gave up 3 bases and J gave up 0 bases, with 15 bases separating them. Germline CDR1 SEHNR, CDR2 FQNEAQ (reference sequence). The CDR3 sequence is CASSFRKGGSSYNEQFF. As DNA, the CDR3 is TGTGCCAGCAGCTTCCGAAAGGGGGGTAGCTCCTACAATGAGCAGTTCTTC.

The sample holds a few counts of this clone. The gene calls are TRBV6-6 and TRBJ1-5, with D perhaps TRBD1 (5 bases). CDR1 and CDR2 from the germline V gene are MNHNY and SVGAGI (reference sequence). With 8 bases removed from V and 4 bases from J, the gap between germline ends came to 15 bases. The CDR3 loop spans 14 amino acids. The DNA for the CDR3 is TGTGCCAGCCACCGGGACGCAAAGAATCAGCCCCAGCATTTT. The encoded protein is CASHRDAKNQPQHF.

CDR3 coding DNA: TGTGCCAGCAGCTTAGAATTCACTGAAGCTTTCTTT. Protein: CASSLEFTEAFF. This chain links TRBV11-2 with TRBJ1-1; D is unclear. Trimming took 0 bases from V and 4 from J, leaving 3 bases between them. The CDR3 is 12 amino acids. Per the germline V gene, CDR1 is SGHAT and CDR2 is FQNNGV.

V is TRBV6-1 and J is TRBJ2-1, with 12 bases lining up with TRBD2. The germline gives CDR1 MNHNS, CDR2 SASEGT. CDR3 length: 15 residues. Trimming took 7 bases from V and 12 from J; bases not matched to a gene: 13. The CDR3 coding sequence is TGTGCCAGCACCCCTAATCTAGCGGGGGGGTCATGGCAGTTCTTC. This translates into CASTPNLAGGSWQFF.

J is TRBJ1-6 and V is TRBV6-6; unclear D gene. The CDR3 covers 13 residues. V lost 7 bases and J lost 7, with 11 bases in between. Germline values: CDR1 MNHNY, CDR2 SVGAGI (reference sequence). This CDR3 is CASTLNQNSPLHF. CDR3 sequence (DNA): TGTGCCAGCACCCTGAATCAGAATTCACCCCTCCACTTT.

The CDR3 is CASETGDKTNYGYTF. CDR3 sequence (DNA): TGTGCCAGCGAGACAGGGGACAAAACTAACTATGGCTACACCTTC. The chain links TRBV6-1 to TRBJ1-2; 8 nucleotides match TRBD1. V gave up 8 bases and J gave up 0 bases; unmatched junction bases: 8. Germline values: CDR1 MNHNS, CDR2 SASEGT. The CDR3 length is 15 residues.

The rearrangement links TRBV19 to TRBJ1-6; D remains ambiguous. Germline V gene lookup returns CDR1 LNHDA and CDR2 SQIVND (reference sequence). CDR3 length: 15 residues. V lost 8 bases to trimming and J lost 6 bases, with 17 bases between them. In DNA, the CDR3 is TGTGCCAGTGTGACGGCCGATGGTAGTAATTCACCCCTCCACTTT. Residues: CASVTADGSNSPLHF.

This chain uses TRBV5-6 with TRBJ1-5; no firm D call. The CDR3 covers 14 residues. V was trimmed by 0 bases and J by 6 bases, leaving 10 bases between them. CDR1 and CDR2 from the germline V gene are SGHDT and YYEEEE. The CDR3 DNA reads TGTGCCAGCAGCTTGGGGGGAGCTCCTCAGCCCCAGCATTTT. Its protein is CASSLGGAPQPQHF.

V gene TRBV7-9 combines with J gene TRBJ1-2; D is perhaps TRBD1 (5 bases). CDR1 is SEHNR and CDR2 is FQNEAQ in the germline V gene (reference sequence). The CDR3 loop spans 13 amino acids. V was shortened by 2 bases and J by 8 bases, with 12 bases between the two germline ends. In DNA, the CDR3 is TGTGCCAGCAGCTTAAGAGGGGATGGAGGCTACACCTTC. Amino acid sequence: CASSLRGDGGYTF.

This chain uses TRBV7-9 with TRBJ1-1, with D perhaps TRBD1 (6 bases). With 5 bases removed from V and 4 bases from J, the gap between germline ends came to 14 bases. Germline lookup yields CDR1 SEHNR and CDR2 FQNEAQ (reference sequence). The CDR3 extends over 14 amino acids. Written as DNA, the CDR3 is TGTGCCAGCAGCCAGCGGGGCAGGGGCACTGAAGCTTTCTTT. This gives the protein CASSQRGRGTEAFF.

The genes are TRBV19 and TRBJ1-2, with D uncertain. The V end was cut by 7 bases, the J end by 7 bases, with 19 bases between. The germline V gene has CDR1 LNHDA and CDR2 SQIVND (reference sequence). This CDR3 has 14 amino acids. The CDR3 loop is CASISHGVEGGYTF. DNA of the CDR3: TGTGCCAGTATTTCGCACGGGGTTGAGGGTGGCTACACCTTC.

The chain links TRBV30 to TRBJ2-7, with 11 bases fitting TRBD1. Germline CDR1 reads GTSNPN; CDR2 reads SVGIG (reference sequence). This CDR3 region has 13 residues. V lost 7 bases to trimming and J lost 0 bases; unmatched junction nucleotides: 2. This CDR3 reads CAYGQGASYEQYF. The CDR3 region has the DNA TGTGCCTACGGACAGGGGGCCTCCTACGAGCAGTACTTC.

The chain recombines TRBV23-1 with TRBJ1-5; D is unresolved. TRBV23-1 is an ORF; its function is uncertain. This CDR3 spans 16 amino acids. V lost 1 base and J lost 2, with 12 bases in between. The CDR3 protein is CASSQFRDVGNQPQHF. The CDR3 nucleotides are TGCGCCAGCAGTCAATTCCGGGATGTTGGCAATCAGCCCCAGCATTTT.

The rearrangement links TRBV6-1 to TRBJ2-1, with D maybe TRBD2 (6 bases). V dropped 1 base and J dropped 4 bases, with 11 bases sitting between them. The CDR3 runs to 15 residues. Germline CDR1 and CDR2: MNHNS and SASEGT. CDR3 loop: CASSEGASAYNEQFF. The CDR3 region has the DNA TGTGCCAGCAGTGAAGGGGCTAGCGCTTACAATGAGCAGTTCTTC.

This chain links TRBV28 with TRBJ2-7; possibly TRBD2 for D (6 bases). V was pared by 7 bases and J by 5 bases, with 21 bases between. Per the germline V gene, CDR1 is MDHEN and CDR2 is SYDVKM. The CDR3 covers 15 residues. The CDR3 loop is CASTAVYAGEDEQYF. In DNA, the CDR3 is TGTGCCAGCACCGCGGTATATGCTGGGGAGGACGAGCAGTACTTC.

This clone was seen once. This chain connects TRBV5-1 to TRBJ2-7; D is unresolved. Germline CDR1 reads SGHRS; CDR2 reads YFSETQ. There are 16 residues in the CDR3. V gave up 0 bases and J gave up 0 bases, with 13 bases separating them. In DNA, the CDR3 is TGCGCCAGCAGCTTGGGCGCAGGAACCATCTCCTACGAGCAGTACTTC. Encoded protein: CASSLGAGTISYEQYF.

This clone was picked up a small number of times. The chain recombines TRBV19 with TRBJ1-1, with D possibly being TRBD1 (6 bases). Trimming left V 7 bases short and J 5 bases short, with 8 bases between. This CDR3 is built from 11 residues. In germline, CDR1 is LNHDA, CDR2 SQIVND (reference sequence). The CDR3 reads CASTDRTEAFF. CDR3 DNA: TGTGCCAGTACCGACAGGACTGAAGCTTTCTTT.

The chain joins TRBV1 to TRBJ2-7; the table calls TRBD1, which could not be checked here. TRBV1 is a documented pseudogene. The CDR3 contains 15 residues. The CDR3 region has the DNA TGCACCAGCGGCGAAGGGACAGGGGGCTCCTACGAGCAGTACTTC. This sequence encodes CTSGEGTGGSYEQYF.

This clone was seen a handful of times. The chain joins TRBV6-6 to TRBJ1-6; D is unresolved. V dropped 2 bases and J dropped 5 bases, with 7 bases sitting between them. Germline CDR1 MNHNY, CDR2 SVGAGI (reference sequence). This CDR3 is 14 amino acids long. The CDR3 loop is CASSYGQNNSPLHF. In DNA, the CDR3 is TGTGCCAGCAGTTACGGGCAGAATAATTCACCCCTCCACTTT.

This chain uses TRBV28 with TRBJ1-2; no definite D call. V lost 2 bases to trimming and J lost 2 bases, with 12 bases between them. From germline, CDR1 is MDHEN and CDR2 SYDVKM. The CDR3 length is 15 residues. Here the CDR3 reads CASSLLGYANYGYTF. The CDR3 DNA reads TGTGCCAGCAGTTTACTTGGGTACGCCAACTATGGCTACACCTTC.

The V gene is TRBV2, the J gene TRBJ1-2; 9 bases fit TRBD1. The CDR3 sequence is 14 residues long. V lost 2 bases to trimming and J lost 7 bases; unmatched junction nucleotides: 5. Germline CDR1 SNHLY, CDR2 FYNNEI. The CDR3 sequence is CASSESRTGAGYTF. CDR3 nucleotides: TGTGCCAGCAGTGAAAGTAGGACAGGGGCTGGCTACACCTTC.

The chain recombines TRBV10-1 with TRBJ2-3; a possible D gene is TRBD1 (6 bases). Deletions cut 5 bases from V and 5 bases from J, with 8 bases between. The germline V gene has CDR1 WNHNN and CDR2 SYGVQD (reference sequence). The CDR3 has 12 amino acids. The CDR3 DNA reads TGCGCCAGCAGTCAAGGGGGAGATACGCAGTATTTT. Protein: CASSQGGDTQYF.

In its sample, this clone was seen many times. This sample also contains other DNA sequences that code for the same CDR3. V usage is TRBV18 and J usage is TRBJ1-5, with TRBD1 matching 7 bases. V lost 3 bases to trimming and J lost 3 bases; unmatched junction nucleotides: 2. CDR1 KGHSH and CDR2 LQKENI come from the germline V gene. The CDR3 totals 14 residues. The CDR3 region is CASSPGQPNQPQHF. As DNA, the CDR3 is TGTGCCAGCTCACCGGGACAGCCCAATCAGCCCCAGCATTTT.

The V call is TRBV7-8, the J call TRBJ2-2; TRBD1 or TRBD2 may be the D gene (6 bases each). The CDR3 loop spans 15 amino acids. Germline-derived CDR1 and CDR2 are SGHVS and FQNEAQ. V was clipped by 5 bases and J by 5 bases, with 15 bases between them. In DNA, the CDR3 is TGTGCCAGCAGCCCTTCGGGGGCGTGGACCGGGGAGCTGTTTTTT. It encodes CASSPSGAWTGELFF.

This clone occurred a few times. The chain couples TRBV7-9 to TRBJ1-3, with 7 bases that match TRBD1. The J segment lost 4 bases and the V segment lost 2 bases, leaving 14 bases of the junction unmatched. CDR3 length: 18 residues. Germline-derived CDR1 and CDR2 are SEHNR and FQNEAQ (reference sequence). The CDR3 sequence is CASSLSDRVGFLGNTIYF. DNA of the CDR3: TGTGCCAGCAGCTTATCAGACAGGGTAGGATTCCTCGGAAACACCATATATTTT.

The V gene is TRBV29-1, the J gene TRBJ2-3; TRBD2 aligns across 8 bases. From germline, CDR1 is SQVTM and CDR2 ANQGSEA. V dropped 7 bases and J dropped 0; count of bases not matched to a gene: 6. CDR3 length equals 14 residues. In DNA form, the CDR3 reads TGCAGCGGACGAAGCGGGAGCAGCACAGATACGCAGTATTTT. It yields the protein CSGRSGSSTDTQYF.